The next 18 T cell receptor beta chains were all read from a single sample in a study of control samples from healthy donors and cancer patients. Measured with immunoSEQ multiplex PCR; TCRdb has only the in-frame clones, and not every one. The data show around 170,000 clones, with around 91% seen just once and about 1.4% held by the top ten. The sequencing input was blood. These receptors all stem from a woman between 45 and 65 years old in good health.

V is TRBV3-1 (or the pseudogene TRBV3-2) and J is TRBJ1-1, with TRBD1 identical over 8 bases. This CDR3 spans 14 amino acids. Per germline, CDR1 LGHDT and CDR2 YNNKEL (reference sequence). J was trimmed by 2 bases and V by 2 bases; bases with no gene match: 1. The CDR3 DNA follows: TGTGCCAGCAGCCAACAGGGGGCTAACACTGAAGCTTTCTTT. This translates into CASSQQGANTEAFF.

This chain connects TRBV4-3 to TRBJ1-6, with 9 nucleotides matching TRBD1. Germline V CDR1 and CDR2: LGHNA, YSLEER. J lost 11 bases, V lost 1 base, and 6 bases had no gene match. This CDR3 is 15 amino acids long. Written as DNA, the CDR3 is TGCGCCAGCAGCCAAGTCCGGGACAGGGTTGCACCCCTCCACTTT. Amino acid sequence: CASSQVRDRVAPLHF.

The chain joins TRBV7-2 to TRBJ2-5, with 9 bases matching TRBD2. The CDR3 runs 17 residues. The J segment lost 4 bases and the V segment lost 1 base, leaving 10 bases of the junction unmatched. Germline V gene data show CDR1 as SGHTA and CDR2 as FQGNSA. The CDR3 DNA is TGTGCCAGCAGCTTAGGGAGTGCGGGGGGGCATCGAGAGACCCAGTACTTC. This codes for CASSLGSAGGHRETQYF.

This clone was recorded a few times. The rearrangement joins TRBV6-6 to TRBJ2-7; the D is unclear. V shed 5 bases and J shed 0 bases, with 11 bases lying between them. The CDR3 runs 14 residues. Per the germline V gene, CDR1 is MNHNY and CDR2 is SVGAGI (reference sequence). CDR3 sequence: CASSRLDGSYEQYF. The CDR3 bases are TGTGCCAGCAGTCGATTGGACGGCTCCTACGAGCAGTACTTC.

The chain joins TRBV7-2 to TRBJ1-5; D unresolved. Trimming took 2 bases from V and 1 from J, leaving 15 bases between them. Looked up from germline, CDR1 is SGHTA and CDR2 is FQGNSA. The length of the CDR3 is 17 residues. The CDR3 nucleotides are TGTGCCAGCAGCTTAACATTGGGCCTTCGGAGCAATCAGCCCCAGCATTTT. Translated: CASSLTLGLRSNQPQHF.

This clone was recorded only once. The genes are TRBV4-3 and TRBJ2-1; a weak D match, TRBD2 (7 bases). CDR1 is LGHNA, CDR2 YSLEER, per germline. This CDR3 contains 16 residues. Trimming stripped 4 bases from V and 9 bases from J, with 22 bases between. The CDR3 reads CASSPAGGAGPREQFF. The CDR3 nucleotides read TGCGCCAGCAGCCCAGCTGGGGGGGCCGGACCCCGTGAGCAGTTCTTC.

The chain employs TRBV5-1 and TRBJ2-7; D remains ambiguous. The germline CDR1 and CDR2 sequences are SGHRS and YFSETQ. Trimming pared 0 bases from V and 3 bases from J, leaving 10 bases between. CDR3 length equals 14 residues. In DNA form, the CDR3 reads TGCGCCAGCAGCTTGGGCGGCACAGACTACGAGCAGTACTTC. Translating gives CASSLGGTDYEQYF.

This chain links TRBV3-1 (or the pseudogene TRBV3-2) with TRBJ2-5; possible D gene TRBD1, 5 bases. Trimming took off 4 bases at V and 2 bases at J, with 11 bases between the two ends. The length of the CDR3 is 14 residues. Germline CDR1 LGHDT, CDR2 YNNKEL (reference sequence). DNA of the CDR3: TGTGCCAGCAGCCGGGTTACAGGTCAAGAGACCCAGTACTTC. Protein sequence: CASSRVTGQETQYF.

This sequence joins TRBV12-3 or TRBV12-4 and TRBJ1-1, with unresolved D. V was trimmed by 8 bases and J by 2 bases, leaving 12 bases between them. The CDR3 sequence is 13 residues long. Written as DNA, the CDR3 is TGTGCCAGCGGGTTAGCCTTCAACACTGAAGCTTTCTTT. This sequence encodes CASGLAFNTEAFF.

The chain employs TRBV5-4 and TRBJ2-1; D is perhaps TRBD2 (6 bases). Per germline, CDR1 SGHNT and CDR2 YYREEE (reference sequence). V lost 4 bases and J lost 7, with 15 bases in between. The CDR3 consists of 14 residues. The CDR3 loop is CASSGAGLGNEQFF. In nucleotides, the CDR3 is TGTGCCAGCAGCGGTGCGGGACTCGGGAATGAGCAGTTCTTC.

V gene TRBV19 combines with J gene TRBJ1-2; D perhaps matches TRBD1 (6 bases). The CDR3 covers 14 residues. Trimming cost V 6 bases and J 2 bases, with 13 bases left between them. Germline loops: CDR1 LNHDA, CDR2 SQIVND (reference sequence). The CDR3 DNA follows: TGTGCCAGTAGCCCTCTCACAGGGAACTATGGCTACACCTTC. Protein product: CASSPLTGNYGYTF.

The V and J genes are TRBV4-2 and TRBJ1-2, with TRBD1 identical over 8 bases. The CDR3 extends over 14 amino acids. CDR1 and CDR2 from the germline V gene are LGHNA and YNFKEQ. Trimming at V came to 1 base and at J to 8 bases, leaving 6 bases not matched to a gene. Written as DNA, the CDR3 is TGTGCCAGCAGCCAAGCGGGGACAGGCGGCGGCTACACCTTC. Protein: CASSQAGTGGGYTF.

The CDR3 region has the DNA TGTGCCAGCAGCTTAGATTACAGTTCAGGAAACACCATATATTTT. Translated, it gives CASSLDYSSGNTIYF. The chain joins TRBV11-2 to TRBJ1-3, with D unresolved. Deletions cut 0 bases from V and 4 bases from J, with 10 bases between. The germline gives CDR1 SGHAT, CDR2 FQNNGV. This CDR3 contains 15 residues.

The CDR3 sequence is CASRQGSQPQHF. In DNA, the CDR3 is TGTGCCAGTAGACAGGGGAGTCAGCCCCAGCATTTT. The chain carries TRBV19 and TRBJ1-5; 7 nucleotides align to TRBD1. V lost 6 bases and J lost 6; bases outside the gene matches: 2. The CDR3 is 12 residues long. Germline CDR1 is LNHDA and CDR2 is SQIVND (reference sequence).

In DNA, the CDR3 is TGTGCCAGCAGCCATCCGGGGGACGTCAGTGGCTACACCTTC. Its translation is CASSHPGDVSGYTF. V and J are TRBV11-2 and TRBJ1-2; D is perhaps TRBD1 (5 bases). Germline V lookup: CDR1 SGHAT, CDR2 FQNNGV. The V and J ends lost 5 bases and 7 bases respectively, with 17 bases between them. This CDR3 has 14 amino acids.

The rearrangement uses TRBV30 and TRBJ2-7, with D tentatively TRBD2 (6 bases). The V end was cut by 1 base, the J end by 2 bases, with 15 bases between. Germline V gene data show CDR1 as GTSNPN and CDR2 as SVGIG (reference sequence). CDR3 length: 15 residues. DNA of the CDR3: TGTGCCTGGAGTGCGCCGGGAGTCCTAACCTACGAGCAGTACTTC. Translation gives CAWSAPGVLTYEQYF.

The chain combines TRBV18 with TRBJ1-2; D unclear. Germline CDR1 KGHSH, CDR2 LQKENI. The CDR3 extends over 15 amino acids. The V gene lost 3 bases and the J gene lost 4 bases, with 15 bases spanning the gap. The CDR3 bases are TGTGCCAGCTCACCCGAGACCTCCTCGGTCTATGGCTACACCTTC. This gives the protein CASSPETSSVYGYTF.

The J gene is TRBJ1-6, the V gene TRBV7-2, with no clear D. CDR1 is SGHTA and CDR2 is FQGNSA in the germline V gene. The CDR3 totals 15 residues. Between the trimmed V and J ends, which lost 2 bases and 10 bases, there was a span of 15 bases. Written as DNA, the CDR3 is TGTGCCAGCAGCTTATATCTGGGAACGGGGTCACCCCTCCACTTT. Residues: CASSLYLGTGSPLHF.